The clone carrying this TCR beta chain was counted only a few times. CDR1 is MNHNS, CDR2 SASEGT, per germline. V gave up 6 bases and J gave up 3 bases, with 18 bases separating them. The CDR3 extends over 15 amino acids. This specimen comes from a study of Graves' ophthalmopathy and Graves' hyperthyroidism. RNA transcripts yielded amplified TCR beta CDR3 regions. RT-PCR was first run with HTBI primers, then multiplex PCR in a second round. TCRdb reprocessed the multiplex PCR reads via MiXCR and lists one record per CDR3 protein. The sample carries fewer than 650,000 distinct CDR3 sequences, about a fifth recorded once.

Sequenced: peripheral blood. The source of this sequence is a woman younger than 30 with stable Graves' hyperthyroidism. Some clones in this sample may be carry-over from other donors' samples. The chain joins TRBV6-1 to TRBJ2-7; a weak D match, TRBD1 (6 bases). The CDR3: CASSEGDAEIYEQYF. The CDR3 nucleotides are TGTGCCAGCAGCGAGGGGGACGCGGAGATCTACGAGCAGTACTTC.